Shown below are 20 T cell receptor beta chains from a single sample sequenced in a study of metastatic and nonmetastatic thyroid tumors. TCRdb reprocessed the PCR reads using MiXCR. The sample records 35,000 to 50,000 clones, less than 35% being singletons. All patients were treatment-naive before thyroid surgery. Sequenced input: blood. The source is a male donor with papillary thyroid cancer or a benign thyroid nodule (not recorded which). Some clones in this sample may be carry-over from other donors' samples.

The V call is TRBV6-5, the J call TRBJ2-1; TRBD2 matches 9 bases. V gave up 4 bases and J gave up 9 bases; unmatched junction bases: 13. CDR3 length: 16 residues. Germline V gene sequence: CDR1 MNHEY, CDR2 SVGAGI. The CDR3 loop is CASSSLSTSGFGEQFF. The CDR3 bases are TGTGCCAGCAGTTCTTTGTCTACTAGCGGGTTCGGTGAGCAGTTCTTC.

This clone was seen only a few times. The chain has TRBV6-4 and TRBJ2-3, with 9 bases fitting TRBD2. This CDR3 region has 14 residues. The J segment lost 1 base and the V segment lost 7 bases, leaving 3 bases of the junction unmatched. Germline CDR1 and CDR2: MRHNA and SNTAGT. In DNA, the CDR3 is TGTGCCAGCATCTCTAGCGGGGGCACAGATACGCAGTATTTT. Its translation: CASISSGGTDTQYF.

This clone was observed a handful of times. The chain combines TRBV28 with TRBJ2-7, with D perhaps given as TRBD1 or TRBD2 (5 bases each). The CDR3 sequence is 15 residues long. Germline CDR1 reads MDHEN; CDR2 reads SYDVKM. The ends were cut back, 4 bases at V and 0 bases at J, with 13 bases in the middle. As DNA, the CDR3 is TGTGCCAGCAGTTCCCTCCGGGACGGCTCCTACGAGCAGTACTTC. Protein sequence: CASSSLRDGSYEQYF.

In this sample, this clone turned up many times. This chain links TRBV29-1 with TRBJ2-6; 10 positions agree with TRBD2. The CDR3 extends over 17 amino acids. With V trimmed by 4 bases and J by 0 bases, 6 bases remained unmatched. CDR1 and CDR2 (germline): SQVTM, ANQGSEA. This CDR3 reads CSVVRGLATSGANVLTF. CDR3 in DNA: TGCAGCGTTGTCAGGGGACTAGCGACCTCTGGGGCCAACGTCCTGACTTTC.

This clone was picked up many times. The gene calls are TRBV10-2 and TRBJ2-7; maybe TRBD1 (6 bases). Germline CDR1 is WSHSY and CDR2 is SAAADI. V lost 7 bases and J 2 bases, leaving 18 bases between the germline ends. This CDR3 has 15 residues. CDR3 nucleotides: TGCGCCAGCAACCCTAATGTGGGGGCTGCCTACGAGCAGTACTTC. Its protein is CASNPNVGAAYEQYF.

In its sample, this clone was seen many times. The chain carries TRBV18 and TRBJ2-7; 13 nucleotides line up with TRBD2. This CDR3 has 18 residues. The V and J ends lost 8 bases and 1 base, in that order; junction bases with no gene match: 14. Germline loops: CDR1 KGHSH, CDR2 LQKENI. CDR3 sequence: CASASRTSGGTLSYEQYF. The CDR3 nucleotides are TGTGCCAGCGCGAGCAGGACTAGCGGGGGTACCCTTTCCTACGAGCAGTACTTC.

At least ten counts were recorded for this clone. The chain couples TRBV4-1 to TRBJ2-3; no definite D call. Germline CDR1 reads MGHRA; CDR2 reads YSYEKL. CDR3 length: 15 residues. Trimming shortened V by 3 bases and J by 0 bases, and 10 bases separated the two germline ends. Here the CDR3 reads CASSHDPVSTDTQYF. The CDR3 DNA is TGCGCCAGCAGCCACGATCCCGTAAGCACAGATACGCAGTATTTT.

V gene TRBV9 combines with J gene TRBJ2-3; 8 positions match TRBD2. Trimming removed 0 bases from V and 6 bases from J; junction bases left unmatched: 6. The CDR3 is 15 amino acids. CDR1 and CDR2 from the germline V gene are SGDLS and YYNGEE. This CDR3 is CASSVDGRALDTQYF. In nucleotides, the CDR3 is TGTGCCAGCAGCGTAGACGGGAGGGCCCTGGATACGCAGTATTTT.

The rearrangement joins TRBV12-3 or TRBV12-4 to TRBJ2-2; no firm D call. The CDR3 runs 13 residues. Trimming left V 2 bases short and J 4 bases short, with 5 bases between. The chain's CDR3 is CASSLIGTGELFF. In nucleotides, the CDR3 is TGTGCCAGCAGTTTAATCGGCACCGGGGAGCTGTTTTTT.

The chain couples TRBV27 to TRBJ1-2; a possible D gene is TRBD1 (5 bases). The germline V and J ends were trimmed by 5 bases and 7 bases, with 26 bases remaining between them. CDR1 is MNHEY, CDR2 SMNVEV, per germline (reference sequence). This CDR3 contains 17 residues. Here the CDR3 DNA reads TGTGCCAGCAGTCCCCACGAAAGACGGGGGGGTGGTCTTGGCTACACCTTC. Translation: CASSPHERRGGGLGYTF.

The V and J genes are TRBV5-1 and TRBJ2-3; tentatively, D is TRBD2 (6 bases). Per the germline V gene, CDR1 is SGHRS and CDR2 is YFSETQ. Trimming took off 5 bases at V and 3 bases at J, with 16 bases between the two ends. This CDR3 comprises 15 residues. The CDR3 sequence is CASSFQEGRTDTQYF. CDR3 nucleotide sequence: TGCGCCAGCAGTTTCCAGGAGGGACGGACAGATACGCAGTATTTT. Filled out from reference TRBV5-1 and TRBJ2-3, the complete variable domain reads KAGVTQTPRYLIKTRGQQVTLSCSPISGHRSVSWYQQTPGQGLQFLFEYFSETQRNKGNFPGRFSGRQFSNSRSEMNVSTLELGDSALYLCASSFQEGRTDTQYFGPGTRLTVL.

The chain combines TRBV10-3 with TRBJ2-7; D gene uncertain. The CDR3 runs 12 residues. CDR1 is ENHRY, CDR2 SYGVKD, per germline. Trimming removed 2 bases at V and 4 bases at J, with 6 bases between. In DNA, the CDR3 is TGTGCCATCAGTGAGCCCCGGTACGAGCAGTACTTC. Translation gives CAISEPRYEQYF.

Comments on this clone: The junction differs from germline at one of its ends, possibly a read error. The chain combines TRBV11-2 with TRBJ2-7, with D possibly matching TRBD1 (7 bases). Per germline, CDR1 SGHAT and CDR2 FQNNGV. This CDR3 has 17 residues. The CDR3 loop reads CARSLSTEGRGAYEQYF. As DNA, the CDR3 is TGTGCCAGAAGCTTAAGCACCGAAGGCAGGGGGGCTTACGAGCAGTACTTC.

The chain employs TRBV10-1 and TRBJ2-1; 10 bases are a match to TRBD2. The J segment lost 8 bases and the V segment lost 2 bases, leaving 3 bases of the junction unmatched. The CDR3 has 14 residues. Germline V gives CDR1 WNHNN, CDR2 SYGVQD (reference sequence). In DNA, the CDR3 is TGCGCCAGCAGTGAGAGCGGGAGGGACCATGAGCAGTTCTTC. Its protein is CASSESGRDHEQFF.

This clone has ten or more counts. This chain links TRBV5-1 with TRBJ1-3; TRBD1 might be the D (5 bases). Trimming took off 5 bases at V and 2 bases at J, with 14 bases between the two ends. Per the germline V gene, CDR1 is SGHRS and CDR2 is YFSETQ. CDR3 length: 15 residues. CDR3 region: CASRQTGDPGNTIYF. The CDR3, as DNA: TGCGCCAGCAGGCAGACGGGGGACCCTGGAAACACCATATATTTT. The entire variable domain, with the rest obtained from reference TRBV5-1 and TRBJ1-3, is as follows: KAGVTQTPRYLIKTRGQQVTLSCSPISGHRSVSWYQQTPGQGLQFLFEYFSETQRNKGNFPGRFSGRQFSNSRSEMNVSTLELGDSALYLCASRQTGDPGNTIYFGEGSWLTVV.

The table lists this clone with many counts. The V gene is TRBV6-1, the J gene TRBJ1-4; 7 bases fit TRBD1. V lost 2 bases to trimming and J lost 8 bases; unmatched junction nucleotides: 8. Germline CDR1 MNHNS, CDR2 SASEGT. This CDR3 comprises 15 residues. Here the CDR3 reads CASSERRGLQEKLFF. CDR3 nucleotides: TGTGCCAGCAGTGAAAGGAGGGGGCTTCAAGAAAAACTGTTTTTT.

In this sample, this clone is medium-sized (0.01 to 0.1%). The rearrangement uses TRBV28 and TRBJ1-2; D is ambiguous. The germline gives CDR1 MDHEN, CDR2 SYDVKM. V was cut by 5 bases and J by 7 bases, with 14 bases left in between. The length of the CDR3 is 13 residues. In nucleotides, the CDR3 is TGTGCCAGCAGTCCCGGTGGGTCCGGTGGCTACACCTTC. As protein: CASSPGGSGGYTF.

This clone was recorded many times. V gene TRBV2 combines with J gene TRBJ2-3; TRBD2 agrees at 9 bases. Germline V gives CDR1 SNHLY, CDR2 FYNNEI. The CDR3 runs to 15 residues. Losses at the gene ends were 5 bases for V and 6 bases for J; bases not matched to a gene: 9. CDR3: CASSRPRGGADTQYF. In DNA form, the CDR3 reads TGTGCCAGCAGTCGTCCGCGGGGGGGAGCTGATACGCAGTATTTT.

In this sample, this clone turned up a few times. This sample includes further DNA sequences coding for the same CDR3. V usage is TRBV6-1 and J usage is TRBJ2-3; 7 nucleotides align to TRBD1. The CDR3 sequence is 15 residues long. Germline V CDR1 and CDR2: MNHNS, SASEGT. The ends lost 3 bases at V and 4 bases at J; junction bases unmatched: 7. DNA for the CDR3: TGTGCCAGCAGTGAGGCGACAGGGCTAGCAGATACGCAGTATTTT. Translation gives CASSEATGLADTQYF.

V gene TRBV11-1 combines with J gene TRBJ2-3; 9 positions match TRBD2. Unmatched junction bases numbered 10, after V lost 5 bases and J lost 1 base. The CDR3 contains 17 residues. Germline V gives CDR1 SGHAT, CDR2 FQDESV (reference sequence). CDR3 sequence: CASSLGWVAGGTDTQYF. CDR3 coding DNA: TGTGCCAGCAGCCTTGGGTGGGTAGCGGGAGGCACAGATACGCAGTATTTT.